This record covers a single TCR beta chain. This entry is derived from a study of T cell changes during pregnancy in multiple sclerosis. Measured with immunoSEQ multiplex PCR; TCRdb has only the in-frame clones, and not every one. The data hold about 93,000 clones, with 85% to 95% observed a single time. Germline V CDR1 and CDR2: LNHNV, YYDKDF (reference sequence). V trimming: 1 base; J trimming: 9 bases; junction bases outside the gene matches: 5. This CDR3 spans 16 amino acids. The input for sequencing was peripheral blood, taken after pregnancy. The sequence was obtained from a female donor with multiple sclerosis, enrolled in a pregnancy study. The chain carries TRBV15 and TRBJ2-1, with 14 positions matching TRBD2. The CDR3 loop reads CATSRGGLAGEGEQFF. The CDR3 nucleotides read TGTGCCACCAGCAGAGGGGGACTAGCGGGAGAGGGTGAGCAGTTCTTC.